This T cell receptor (beta chain) was documented in a study of blood T cell repertoires in COVID-19. Background on the study: Both acute and convalescent COVID-19 samples were obtained from the United States, Italy and Spain. The analysed material was cDNA or gDNA that came from T cells, B-cell-depleted T cells, or PBMCs.

As processed by the authors: Amplified reference gene primers provided the basis for estimating nucleated cell counts. Some clones are missing from TCRdb's copy, which holds only in-frame ones; the method was immunoSEQ multiplex PCR. V and J calls plus clone size are reproduced from that table; the DNA served to infer D and trimming. The table includes approximately 27,000 clones, 88% detected once. The germline V gene has CDR1 MGHDK and CDR2 SYGVNS. Trimming at V came to 1 base and at J to 7 bases, leaving 3 bases not matched to a gene. The CDR3 contains 15 residues. The V call is TRBV25-1, the J call TRBJ1-6, with 8 bases lining up with TRBD1. Sequencing input: peripheral blood. This TCR derives from a man aged 70-80 years with acute or convalescent COVID-19. The chain's CDR3 is CASSELAGGNSPLHF. The CDR3 nucleotides read TGTGCCAGCAGTGAATTAGCAGGGGGCAATTCACCCCTCCACTTT.